What follows are 8 T cell receptor beta chains derived from one specimen sequenced in a study of blood T cell repertoires in COVID-19. The assay was immunoSEQ multiplex PCR, and TCRdb's table has in-frame clones only and misses some. In the table there are 160,000 or so clones, around 90% of which are singletons. Input material: peripheral blood. The source of these receptors is a man aged 60 to 75 with acute or convalescent COVID-19.

This chain links TRBV5-8 with TRBJ2-7, with a possible D match to TRBD1 (5 bases). Per the germline V gene, CDR1 is SGHTS and CDR2 is YDEGEE. The CDR3 loop spans 14 amino acids. Trimming removed 5 bases at V and 0 bases at J, with 12 bases between. The DNA for the CDR3 is TGTGCCAGCAGGAAAACAGGAAGCTCCTACGAGCAGTACTTC. Protein product: CASRKTGSSYEQYF. The full variable domain, in which reference TRBV5-8 and TRBJ2-7 provide the parts outside the CDR3, is EAGVTQSPTHLIKTRGQQATLRCSPISGHTSVYWYQQALGLGLQFLLWYDEGEERNRGNFPPRFSGRQFPNYSSELNVNALELEDSALYLCASRKTGSSYEQYFGPGTRLTVT.

The chain couples TRBV5-1 to TRBJ2-5, with TRBD1 identical over 7 bases. This CDR3 region has 15 residues. Germline loops: CDR1 SGHRS, CDR2 YFSETQ. The ends lost 4 bases at V and 2 bases at J; junction bases unmatched: 8. CDR3 residues: CASSRQTGPQETQYF. The CDR3 DNA reads as TGCGCCAGCAGCAGACAGACAGGGCCGCAAGAGACCCAGTACTTC.

The V gene is TRBV6-5, the J gene TRBJ1-1; maybe TRBD1 (5 bases). The CDR3 covers 14 residues. Trimming took 8 bases from V and 1 from J, leaving 14 bases between them. Per germline, CDR1 MNHEY and CDR2 SVGAGI. CDR3 coding DNA: TGTGCCAGCGCCGTGGGTGGGGCGAACACTGAAGCTTTCTTT. Its protein product is CASAVGGANTEAFF.

This clone was recorded only once. The chain links TRBV11-2 to TRBJ2-2, with a possible D match to TRBD1 (6 bases). The V and J ends lost 1 base and 5 bases respectively, with 14 bases between them. The CDR3 is 16 residues long. Germline assignment: CDR1 SGHAT and CDR2 FQNNGV. The CDR3: CASSLGAGVGTGELFF. CDR3 coding DNA: TGTGCCAGCAGCTTAGGGGCAGGGGTTGGGACCGGGGAGCTGTTTTTT.

The CDR3 nucleotides are TGTGCCAGCAGTGGACCCCCGGACAGGATTGCCTACGAGCAGTACTTC. Translation gives CASSGPPDRIAYEQYF. This chain joins TRBV6-1 and TRBJ2-7, with 7 bases matching TRBD1. CDR3 length: 16 amino acids. Per germline, CDR1 MNHNS and CDR2 SASEGT. V lost 4 bases to trimming and J lost 2 bases; unmatched junction nucleotides: 11.

The chain is built from TRBV5-5 and TRBJ2-1; 12 nucleotides agree with TRBD2. The CDR3 contains 17 residues. Germline V gives CDR1 SGHKS, CDR2 YYEKEE (reference sequence). The trim removed 1 base at V and 0 bases at J, leaving 2 bases unmatched. The CDR3 sequence is CASSLRGLAGSYNEQFF. The CDR3 region has the DNA TGTGCCAGCAGCTTGCGGGGACTAGCGGGCTCCTACAATGAGCAGTTCTTC.

The chain carries TRBV6-6 and TRBJ1-3, with D unresolved. The CDR3 contains 13 residues. Germline values: CDR1 MNHNY, CDR2 SVGAGI (reference sequence). Trimming shortened V by 8 bases and J by 2 bases, and 10 bases separated the two germline ends. CDR3 nucleotide sequence: TGTGCCAGCGGAGGCCAGGCTGGAAACACCATATATTTT. It is translated as CASGGQAGNTIYF.

The rearrangement uses TRBV19 and TRBJ2-3, with D possibly being TRBD1 (5 bases). Germline-derived CDR1 and CDR2 are LNHDA and SQIVND (reference sequence). CDR3 length: 16 residues. The ends were cut back, 0 bases at V and 3 bases at J, with 13 bases in the middle. The CDR3 DNA is TGTGCCAGTAGTATAGACTTCTACAGGCGGACAGATACGCAGTATTTT. Translation: CASSIDFYRRTDTQYF.